The T cell receptor beta chain under discussion was sequenced for a study of blood T cells in healthy people across ages. This clonotype was detected many times. It was with a sample-barcoded 5' primer and a J-beta primer mix that a second PCR of about 7 to 12 cycles was run. TCRdb independently ran MiXCR on the 5' RACE reads; one entry per CDR3 protein. The table records hundreds of thousands of distinct CDR3 sequences, roughly 32% of them present only once. Trimming took off 0 bases at V and 5 bases at J, with 13 bases between the two ends. CDR3 length equals 14 residues. CDR1 is DFQATT and CDR2 is SNEGSKA in the germline V gene (reference sequence).

Sequences were obtained from blood. The source is a woman of 80 years or more in good health. The V gene is TRBV20-1, the J gene TRBJ1-1, with D possibly being TRBD1 (6 bases). This CDR3 is CSARENTGKTEAFF. The CDR3 DNA reads as TGCAGTGCTAGAGAAAATACAGGGAAGACTGAAGCTTTCTTT.